This paragraph covers one T cell receptor (beta chain) sequence. The sample belongs to a study of shared clonotypes between healthy human individuals. The protocol was immunoSEQ multiplex PCR, while the TCRdb copy is restricted to in-frame clones and leaves out a portion. The profile shows about 2.2 million clones, 85% to 95% of them singletons. CD45RO-negative CD8 cells positively selected for CCR7 made up the naive population, which excluded terminally differentiated effector memory CD45RA+ cells. Donors, healthy HIV-negative adults, lacked recent acute infections or vaccinations. The germline V gene has CDR1 SNHLY and CDR2 FYNNEI. The CDR3 has 11 amino acids. V lost 2 bases and J 6 bases, leaving 4 bases between the germline ends.

The V call is TRBV2, the J call TRBJ1-2; D not resolved. The source material was naive CD8+ T cells from PBMCs. The receptor was derived from a man younger than 30 in good health. Some clones in this sample may be carry-over from other donors' samples. The CDR3 DNA reads as TGTGCCAGCAGTGAACCTGATGGCTACACCTTC. Translation: CASSEPDGYTF.